One sample yielded the 15 T cell receptor beta chains listed below, sequenced in a study of shared clonotypes between healthy human individuals. Profiling relied on immunoSEQ multiplex PCR, and the TCRdb table lists in-frame clones only, not all of them. The data hold hundreds of thousands of clones, with approximately 95% observed a single time. Terminally differentiated effector memory CD45RA+ cells were left out of the naive CD8 fraction, which was CD45RO-negative and positively selected for CCR7. The sample taken for sequencing was naive CD8+ T cells sorted from blood. The receptors were sampled from a woman younger than 45 in good health.

This clone was seen only once. Written as DNA, the CDR3 is TGTGCCAGCAGCCCTCTTTTAATTCTCGGGAGTGTAACTGATACGCAGTATTTT. Its translation: CASSPLLILGSVTDTQYF. The chain links TRBV7-2 to TRBJ2-3, with D tentatively TRBD2 (6 bases). V dropped 5 bases and J dropped 6 bases, with 27 bases sitting between them. Germline lookup yields CDR1 SGHTA and CDR2 FQGNSA. CDR3 size: 18 residues.

V usage is TRBV19 and J usage is TRBJ1-2; D might be TRBD1 (5 bases). The CDR3 is 12 residues long. Looked up from germline, CDR1 is LNHDA and CDR2 is SQIVND (reference sequence). The V end was cut by 7 bases, the J end by 4 bases, with 10 bases between. As DNA, the CDR3 is TGTGCCAGTACCTCGGGGCTCTATGGCTACACCTTC. It codes for CASTSGLYGYTF.

The V call is TRBV10-1, the J call TRBJ2-7; possible D gene TRBD2, 7 bases. The CDR3 is 14 amino acids. V lost 3 bases and J lost 5, with 14 bases in between. Per germline, CDR1 WNHNN and CDR2 SYGVQD (reference sequence). The CDR3 sequence: CASSDGGRRDEQYF. In DNA, the CDR3 is TGCGCCAGCAGTGACGGGGGGCGCCGGGACGAGCAGTACTTC.

V and J are TRBV13 and TRBJ2-3; D remains ambiguous. CDR1 and CDR2 (germline): PRHDT, FYEKMQ (reference sequence). This CDR3 has 12 amino acids. The V gene lost 3 bases and the J gene lost 1 base, with 2 bases spanning the gap. Here the CDR3 reads CASSFGTDTQYF. DNA for the CDR3: TGTGCCAGCAGCTTCGGCACAGATACGCAGTATTTT.

V is TRBV27 and J is TRBJ1-5; TRBD1 agrees at 10 bases. Trimming at V came to 2 bases and at J to 6 bases, leaving 7 bases not matched to a gene. The length of the CDR3 is 16 residues. Germline V gene lookup returns CDR1 MNHEY and CDR2 SMNVEV (reference sequence). Written as DNA, the CDR3 is TGTGCCAGCAGTTTAGTCCCGGGGACAGGGGTTCAGCCCCAGCATTTT. Translation: CASSLVPGTGVQPQHF.

This chain connects TRBV27 to TRBJ2-3, with D perhaps TRBD1 or TRBD2 (5 bases each). The germline CDR1 and CDR2 sequences are MNHEY and SMNVEV (reference sequence). This CDR3 region has 9 residues. V lost 11 bases and J 13 bases, leaving 13 bases between the germline ends. CDR3 amino acids: CAVGDVKYF. The CDR3 DNA reads as TGTGCCGTCGGGGACGTGAAGTATTTT.

The CDR3 nucleotides are TGTGCCAGCAGTTTAATCCTAACGAGGGGCTACACCTTC. Its translation: CASSLILTRGYTF. This chain joins TRBV28 and TRBJ1-2, with D uncertain. The V and J ends lost 2 bases and 8 bases respectively, with 12 bases between them. This CDR3 is 13 amino acids long. Per germline, CDR1 MDHEN and CDR2 SYDVKM.

The V call is TRBV2, the J call TRBJ2-7; D is uncertain. In germline, CDR1 is SNHLY, CDR2 FYNNEI. Trimming removed 3 bases from V and 3 bases from J, with 9 bases in between. The CDR3 covers 13 residues. CDR3 protein: CASSDRQLYEQYF. The CDR3 DNA sequence: TGTGCCAGCAGTGACCGGCAACTCTACGAGCAGTACTTC.

The chain employs TRBV28 and TRBJ1-4; 8 bases agree with TRBD1. The junction had 5 bases not matched to a gene; V was cut back by 6 bases and J by 5 bases. This CDR3 is built from 14 residues. Germline V gene lookup returns CDR1 MDHEN and CDR2 SYDVKM. The CDR3 DNA is TGTGCCAGCAGATTTCAGGGGGCCAATGAAAAACTGTTTTTT. Residues: CASRFQGANEKLFF.

This chain joins TRBV7-3 and TRBJ1-1; tentatively, D is TRBD1 (6 bases). The V gene's germline CDR1 is SGHTA and CDR2 FQGTGA. Trimming pared 1 base from V and 4 bases from J, leaving 10 bases between. This CDR3 has 14 residues. The CDR3 region has the DNA TGTGCCAGCAGCTTAAGACAGGTCCCCACTGAAGCTTTCTTT. Amino acids: CASSLRQVPTEAFF.

This chain links TRBV4-1 with TRBJ1-5; a weak D match, TRBD1 (5 bases). Deletions cut 0 bases from V and 5 bases from J, with 14 bases between. CDR1 and CDR2 (germline): MGHRA, YSYEKL. The CDR3 runs 16 residues. The CDR3 loop reads CASSQEFGLGHQPQHF. CDR3 nucleotides: TGCGCCAGCAGCCAAGAGTTCGGTTTGGGGCATCAGCCCCAGCATTTT.

The rearrangement uses TRBV15 and TRBJ1-2, with D unresolved. CDR3 length: 15 amino acids. Deletions cut 0 bases from V and 5 bases from J, with 13 bases between. Germline V gene sequence: CDR1 LNHNV, CDR2 YYDKDF (reference sequence). CDR3 in amino acids: CATSRERVNGYGYTF. DNA of the CDR3: TGTGCCACCAGCAGAGAAAGGGTAAACGGGTATGGCTACACCTTC.

The chain is built from TRBV19 and TRBJ2-2, with 7 bases identical to TRBD2. With V trimmed by 5 bases and J by 2 bases, 14 bases remained unmatched. Germline assignment: CDR1 LNHDA and CDR2 SQIVND (reference sequence). The CDR3 is 18 residues long. This chain's CDR3 is CASSHLTLGGINTGELFF. As DNA, the CDR3 is TGTGCCAGTAGTCACCTCACACTGGGGGGGATCAACACCGGGGAGCTGTTTTTT. The variable domain in full, completed from reference TRBV19 and TRBJ2-2, reads DGGITQSPKYLFRKEGQNVTLSCEQNLNHDAMYWYRQDPGQGLRLIYYSQIVNDFQKGDIAEGYSVSREKKESFPLTVTSAQKNPTAFYLCASSHLTLGGINTGELFFGEGSRLTVL.

V and J are TRBV4-1 and TRBJ1-5, with D uncertain. The V end was cut by 0 bases, the J end by 0 bases, with 3 bases between. The germline V gene encodes CDR1 MGHRA and CDR2 YSYEKL. The CDR3 consists of 14 residues. CDR3 DNA: TGCGCCAGCAGCCAAGAATTTAGCAATCAGCCCCAGCATTTT. Its translation: CASSQEFSNQPQHF.

The V gene is TRBV5-6, the J gene TRBJ1-2, with 10 nucleotides matching TRBD1. The germline V gene has CDR1 SGHDT and CDR2 YYEEEE. J lost 8 bases, V lost 9 bases, and 4 bases had no gene match. CDR3 length: 11 amino acids. CDR3 sequence: CATGTGEGYTF. The CDR3 nucleotides read TGTGCCACCGGGACAGGGGAGGGCTACACCTTC.